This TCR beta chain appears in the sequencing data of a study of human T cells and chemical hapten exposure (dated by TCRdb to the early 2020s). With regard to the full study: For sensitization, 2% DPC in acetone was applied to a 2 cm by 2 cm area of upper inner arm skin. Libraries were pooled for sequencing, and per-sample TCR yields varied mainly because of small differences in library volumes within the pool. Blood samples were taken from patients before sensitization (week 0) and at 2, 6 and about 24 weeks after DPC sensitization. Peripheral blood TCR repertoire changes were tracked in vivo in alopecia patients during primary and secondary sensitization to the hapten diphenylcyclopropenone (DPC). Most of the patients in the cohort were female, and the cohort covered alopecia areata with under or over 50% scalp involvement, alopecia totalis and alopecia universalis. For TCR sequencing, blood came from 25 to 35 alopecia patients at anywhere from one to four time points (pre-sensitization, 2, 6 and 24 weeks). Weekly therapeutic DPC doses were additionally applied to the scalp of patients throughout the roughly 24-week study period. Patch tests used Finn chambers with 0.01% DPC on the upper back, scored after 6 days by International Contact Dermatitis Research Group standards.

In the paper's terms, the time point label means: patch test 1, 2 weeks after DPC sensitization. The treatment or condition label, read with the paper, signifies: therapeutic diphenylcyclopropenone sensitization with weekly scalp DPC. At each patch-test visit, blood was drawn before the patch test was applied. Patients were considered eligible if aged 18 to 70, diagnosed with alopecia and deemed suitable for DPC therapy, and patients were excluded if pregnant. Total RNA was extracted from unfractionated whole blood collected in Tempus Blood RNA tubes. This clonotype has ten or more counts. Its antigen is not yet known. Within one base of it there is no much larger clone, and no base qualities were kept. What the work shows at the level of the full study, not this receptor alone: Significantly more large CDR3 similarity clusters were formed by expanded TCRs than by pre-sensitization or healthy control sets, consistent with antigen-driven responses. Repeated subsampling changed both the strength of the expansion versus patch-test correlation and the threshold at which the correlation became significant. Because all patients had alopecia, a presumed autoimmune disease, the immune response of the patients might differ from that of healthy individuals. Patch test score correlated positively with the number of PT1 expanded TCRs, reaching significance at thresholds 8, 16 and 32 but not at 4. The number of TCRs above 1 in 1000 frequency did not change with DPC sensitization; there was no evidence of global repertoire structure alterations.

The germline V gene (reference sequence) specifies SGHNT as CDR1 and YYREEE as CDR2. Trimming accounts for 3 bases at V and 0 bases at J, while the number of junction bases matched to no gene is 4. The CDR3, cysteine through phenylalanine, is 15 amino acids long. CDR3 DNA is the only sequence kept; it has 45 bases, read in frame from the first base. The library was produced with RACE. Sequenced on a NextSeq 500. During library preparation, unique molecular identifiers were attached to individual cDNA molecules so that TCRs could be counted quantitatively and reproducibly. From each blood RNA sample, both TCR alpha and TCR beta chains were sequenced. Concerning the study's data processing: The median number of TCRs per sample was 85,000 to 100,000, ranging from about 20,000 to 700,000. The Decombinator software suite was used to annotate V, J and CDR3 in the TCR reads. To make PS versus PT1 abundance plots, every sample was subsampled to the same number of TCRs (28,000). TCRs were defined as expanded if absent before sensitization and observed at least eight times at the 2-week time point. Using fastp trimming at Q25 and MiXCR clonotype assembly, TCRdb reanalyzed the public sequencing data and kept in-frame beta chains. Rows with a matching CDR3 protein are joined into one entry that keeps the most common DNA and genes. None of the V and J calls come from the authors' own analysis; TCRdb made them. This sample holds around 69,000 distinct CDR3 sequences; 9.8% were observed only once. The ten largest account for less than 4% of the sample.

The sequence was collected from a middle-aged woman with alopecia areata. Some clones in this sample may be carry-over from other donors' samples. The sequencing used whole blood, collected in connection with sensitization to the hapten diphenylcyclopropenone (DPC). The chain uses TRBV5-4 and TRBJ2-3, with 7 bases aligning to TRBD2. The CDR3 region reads CASSSTGGSTDTQYF. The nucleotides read TGTGCCAGCAGCTCGACGGGGGGTAGCACAGATACGCAGTATTTT.